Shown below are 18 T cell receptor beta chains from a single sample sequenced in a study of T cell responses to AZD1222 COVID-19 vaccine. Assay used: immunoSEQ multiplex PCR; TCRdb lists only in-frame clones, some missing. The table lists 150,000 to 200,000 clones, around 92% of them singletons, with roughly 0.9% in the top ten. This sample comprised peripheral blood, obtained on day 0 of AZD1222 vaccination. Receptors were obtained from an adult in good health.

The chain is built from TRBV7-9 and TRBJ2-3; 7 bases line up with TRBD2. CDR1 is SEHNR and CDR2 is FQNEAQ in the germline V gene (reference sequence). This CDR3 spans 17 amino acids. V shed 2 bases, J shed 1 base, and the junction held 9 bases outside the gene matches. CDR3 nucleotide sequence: TGTGCCAGCAGCTTACTTATGGGGGGGTCCGGCACAGATACGCAGTATTTT. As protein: CASSLLMGGSGTDTQYF.

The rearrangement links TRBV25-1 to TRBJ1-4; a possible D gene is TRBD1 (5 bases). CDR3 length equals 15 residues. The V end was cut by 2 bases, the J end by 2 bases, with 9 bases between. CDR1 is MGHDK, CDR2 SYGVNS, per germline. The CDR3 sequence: CASSEGGDTNEKLFF. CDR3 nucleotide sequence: TGTGCCAGCAGTGAAGGCGGGGACACTAATGAAAAACTGTTTTTT.

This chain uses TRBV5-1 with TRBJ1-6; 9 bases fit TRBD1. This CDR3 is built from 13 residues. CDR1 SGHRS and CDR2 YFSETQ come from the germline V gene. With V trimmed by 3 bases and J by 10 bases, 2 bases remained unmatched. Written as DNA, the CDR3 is TGCGCCAGCAGCTCCGGGACAGGGTCACCCCTCCACTTT. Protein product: CASSSGTGSPLHF.

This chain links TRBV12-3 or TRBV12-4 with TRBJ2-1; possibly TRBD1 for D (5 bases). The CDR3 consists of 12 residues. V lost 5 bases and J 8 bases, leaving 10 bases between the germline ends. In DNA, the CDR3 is TGTGCCAGCAGTGTTCAGGGATATGAGCAGTTCTTC. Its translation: CASSVQGYEQFF.

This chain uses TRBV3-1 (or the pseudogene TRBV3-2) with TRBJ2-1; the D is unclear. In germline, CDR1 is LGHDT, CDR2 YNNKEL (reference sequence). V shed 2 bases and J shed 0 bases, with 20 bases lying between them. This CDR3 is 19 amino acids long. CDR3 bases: TGTGCCAGCAGCCAACTAACCGCCGGAGCCGGCGGCTCCTACAATGAGCAGTTCTTC. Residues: CASSQLTAGAGGSYNEQFF.

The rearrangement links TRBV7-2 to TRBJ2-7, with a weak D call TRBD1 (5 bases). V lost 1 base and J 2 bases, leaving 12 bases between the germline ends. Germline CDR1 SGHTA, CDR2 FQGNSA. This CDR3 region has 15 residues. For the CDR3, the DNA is TGTGCCAGCAGCTTAGGGGGCAGGAGAACCTACGAGCAGTACTTC. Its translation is CASSLGGRRTYEQYF.

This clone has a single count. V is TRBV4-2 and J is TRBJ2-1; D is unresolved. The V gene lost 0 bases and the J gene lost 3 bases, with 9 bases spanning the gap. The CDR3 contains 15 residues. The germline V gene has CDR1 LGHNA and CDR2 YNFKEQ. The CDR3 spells CASSQDGSDYNEQFF. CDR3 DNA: TGTGCCAGCAGCCAAGATGGGTCTGACTACAATGAGCAGTTCTTC.

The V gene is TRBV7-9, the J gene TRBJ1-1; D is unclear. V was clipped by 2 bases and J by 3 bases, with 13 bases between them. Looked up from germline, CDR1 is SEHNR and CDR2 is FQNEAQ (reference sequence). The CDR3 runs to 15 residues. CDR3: CASSLSDGFYTEAFF. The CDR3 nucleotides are TGTGCCAGCAGCTTATCGGATGGTTTTTACACTGAAGCTTTCTTT. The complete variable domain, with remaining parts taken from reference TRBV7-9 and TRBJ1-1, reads DTGVSQNPRHKITKRGQNVTFRCDPISEHNRLYWYRQTLGQGPEFLTYFQNEAQLEKSRLLSDRFSAERPKGSFSTLEIQRTEQGDSAMYLCASSLSDGFYTEAFFGQGTRLTVV.

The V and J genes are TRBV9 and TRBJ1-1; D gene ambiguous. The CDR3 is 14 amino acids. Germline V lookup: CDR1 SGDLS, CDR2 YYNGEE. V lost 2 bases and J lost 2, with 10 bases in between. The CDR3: CASSVGGFNTEAFF. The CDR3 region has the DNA TGTGCCAGCAGCGTTGGAGGGTTTAACACTGAAGCTTTCTTT. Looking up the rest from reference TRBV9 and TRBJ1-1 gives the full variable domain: DSGVTQTPKHLITATGQRVTLRCSPRSGDLSVYWYQQSLDQGLQFLIQYYNGEERAKGNILERFSAQQFPDLHSELNLSSLELGDSALYFCASSVGGFNTEAFFGQGTRLTVV.

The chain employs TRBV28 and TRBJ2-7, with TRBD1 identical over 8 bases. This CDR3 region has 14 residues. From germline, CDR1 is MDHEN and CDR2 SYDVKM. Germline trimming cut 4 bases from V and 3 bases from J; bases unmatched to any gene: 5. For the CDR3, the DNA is TGTGCCAGCAGTTGGGACAGGAACCTCTACGAGCAGTACTTC. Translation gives CASSWDRNLYEQYF.

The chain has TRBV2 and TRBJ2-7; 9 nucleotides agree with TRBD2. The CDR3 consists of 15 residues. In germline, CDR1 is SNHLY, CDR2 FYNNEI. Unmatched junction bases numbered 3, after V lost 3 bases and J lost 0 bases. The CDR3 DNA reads TGTGCCAGCAGTGATCTAGCGGGGCTCTCCTACGAGCAGTACTTC. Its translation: CASSDLAGLSYEQYF.

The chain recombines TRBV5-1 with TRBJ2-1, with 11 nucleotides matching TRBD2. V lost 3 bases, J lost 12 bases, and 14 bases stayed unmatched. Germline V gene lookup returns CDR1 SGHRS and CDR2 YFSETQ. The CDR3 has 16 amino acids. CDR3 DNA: TGCGCCAGCAGCTCCCGAGGAGATAGCGGGGGGGCAAGGCAGTTCTTC. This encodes CASSSRGDSGGARQFF. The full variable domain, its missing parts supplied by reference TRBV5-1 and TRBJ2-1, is KAGVTQTPRYLIKTRGQQVTLSCSPISGHRSVSWYQQTPGQGLQFLFEYFSETQRNKGNFPGRFSGRQFSNSRSEMNVSTLELGDSALYLCASSSRGDSGGARQFFGPGTRLTVL.

CDR3 residues: CASRGTGQGSGNTIYF. In DNA, the CDR3 is TGTGCCAGCAGGGGAACAGGACAAGGGTCTGGAAACACCATATATTTT. This chain connects TRBV28 to TRBJ1-3, with D tentatively TRBD1 (5 bases). The CDR3 is 16 residues long. Germline V gene data show CDR1 as MDHEN and CDR2 as SYDVKM. Trimming took 6 bases from V and 1 from J, leaving 16 bases between them.

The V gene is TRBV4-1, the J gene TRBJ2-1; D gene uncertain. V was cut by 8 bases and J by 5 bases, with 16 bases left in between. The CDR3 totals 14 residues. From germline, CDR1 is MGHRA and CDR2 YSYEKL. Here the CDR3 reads CASAAPGQNNEQFF. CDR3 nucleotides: TGCGCCAGCGCGGCCCCTGGGCAGAACAATGAGCAGTTCTTC.

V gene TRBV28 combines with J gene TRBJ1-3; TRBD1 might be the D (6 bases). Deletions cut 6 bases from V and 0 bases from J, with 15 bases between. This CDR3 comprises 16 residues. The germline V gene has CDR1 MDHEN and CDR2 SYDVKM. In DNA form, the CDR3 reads TGTGCCAGCAGAAACAGGGTTACAAGCTCTGGAAACACCATATATTTT. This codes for CASRNRVTSSGNTIYF. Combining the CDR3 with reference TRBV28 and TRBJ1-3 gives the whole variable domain DVKVTQSSRYLVKRTGEKVFLECVQDMDHENMFWYRQDPGLGLRLIYFSYDVKMKEKGDIPEGYSVSREKKERFSLILESASTNQTSMYLCASRNRVTSSGNTIYFGEGSWLTVV.

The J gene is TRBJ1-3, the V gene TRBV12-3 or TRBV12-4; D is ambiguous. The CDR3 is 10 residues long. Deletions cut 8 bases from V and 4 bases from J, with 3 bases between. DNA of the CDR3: TGTGCCAGCGGGGGAAACACCATATATTTT. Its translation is CASGGNTIYF.

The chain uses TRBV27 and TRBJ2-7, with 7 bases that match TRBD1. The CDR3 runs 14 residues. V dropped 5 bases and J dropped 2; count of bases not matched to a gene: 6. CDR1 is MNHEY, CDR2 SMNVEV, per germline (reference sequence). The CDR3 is CASSSLTGTYEQYF. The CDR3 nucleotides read TGTGCCAGCAGTAGCTTGACAGGGACCTACGAGCAGTACTTC.

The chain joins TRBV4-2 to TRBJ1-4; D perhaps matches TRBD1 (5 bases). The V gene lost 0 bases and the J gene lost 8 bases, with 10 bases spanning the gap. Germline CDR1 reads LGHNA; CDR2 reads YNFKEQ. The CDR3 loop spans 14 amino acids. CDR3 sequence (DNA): TGTGCCAGCAGCCAAGAAGGGGACGGGGAAAAACTGTTTTTT. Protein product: CASSQEGDGEKLFF.